These 22 T cell receptor beta chains originate from one sample sequenced in a study of blood T cell repertoires in COVID-19. The assay was immunoSEQ multiplex PCR, and TCRdb's table has in-frame clones only and misses some. The sample records fewer than 450,000 clones, around 88% being singletons. What was sequenced was peripheral blood. The receptors here all came from a woman aged 50 to 65 with COVID-19, enrolled during active disease.

The chain is built from TRBV29-1 and TRBJ2-1; TRBD1 matches 9 bases. CDR3 length: 13 residues. From germline, CDR1 is SQVTM and CDR2 ANQGSEA. V dropped 4 bases and J dropped 7; count of bases not matched to a gene: 5. The CDR3 sequence is CSVVGQGQNEQFF. As DNA, the CDR3 is TGCAGCGTTGTAGGACAGGGGCAAAATGAGCAGTTCTTC.

This clone occurred once. The chain combines TRBV6-5 with TRBJ1-1, with 9 bases matching TRBD1. J was trimmed by 5 bases and V by 6 bases; bases with no gene match: 4. Looked up from germline, CDR1 is MNHEY and CDR2 is SVGAGI. The CDR3 runs 13 residues. This CDR3 is CASRGQGQTEAFF. CDR3 DNA sequence: TGTGCCAGCAGGGGACAGGGTCAAACTGAAGCTTTCTTT.

This chain links TRBV18 with TRBJ2-3, with D perhaps TRBD2 (6 bases). Germline loops: CDR1 KGHSH, CDR2 LQKENI. The CDR3 contains 12 residues. Trimming left V 5 bases short and J 10 bases short, with 13 bases between. The chain's CDR3 is CASSLQERAQYF. The CDR3 coding sequence is TGTGCCAGCTCATTGCAGGAGCGGGCGCAGTATTTT.

V usage is TRBV3-1 (or the pseudogene TRBV3-2) and J usage is TRBJ1-2; weak D call: TRBD1 (5 bases). V lost 4 bases, J lost 5 bases, and 20 bases lay in between. Per germline, CDR1 LGHDT and CDR2 YNNKEL (reference sequence). CDR3 length equals 16 residues. The CDR3 sequence is CASSPTEGRVSYGYTF. The CDR3 DNA follows: TGTGCCAGCAGCCCGACGGAGGGGAGAGTATCGTATGGCTACACCTTC.

V and J are TRBV18 and TRBJ1-3; no clear D. There are 14 residues in the CDR3. V was trimmed by 6 bases and J by 5 bases, leaving 14 bases between them. In germline, CDR1 is KGHSH, CDR2 LQKENI. This chain's CDR3 is CASSTTVPRNTIYF. The CDR3, as DNA: TGTGCCAGCTCCACCACGGTTCCAAGAAACACCATATATTTT.

This rearrangement joins TRBV3-1 (or the pseudogene TRBV3-2) to TRBJ1-2; 7 bases fit TRBD1. The CDR3 has 14 amino acids. Trimming at V came to 1 base and at J to 5 bases, leaving 4 bases not matched to a gene. Germline V gives CDR1 LGHDT, CDR2 YNNKEL (reference sequence). Written as DNA, the CDR3 is TGTGCCAGCAGCCAAGCGACAGGGAATTATGGCTACACCTTC. This gives the protein CASSQATGNYGYTF.

With respect to this clone: A read error is likely, as this CDR3 ends without the conserved phenylalanine or tryptophan. Because the CDR3's place on the DNA is in doubt, the DNA is left out and the CDR3 is given as listed by TCRdb. V gene TRBV4-1 combines with J gene TRBJ1-4. The CDR3 comprises 14 residues, both ends counted. CDR1 is MGHRA, CDR2 YSYEKL, per germline. The CDR3 here is CASSQSAFVGLTDL.

V usage is TRBV7-9 and J usage is TRBJ1-1; D unresolved. V lost 8 bases, J lost 7 bases, and 11 bases lay in between. The CDR3 totals 11 residues. The germline CDR1 and CDR2 sequences are SEHNR and FQNEAQ (reference sequence). The CDR3 coding sequence is TGTGCCAGCGGCAGGCTTTTTGAAGCTTTCTTT. This sequence encodes CASGRLFEAFF. Variable domain in full (rest from reference TRBV7-9 and TRBJ1-1): DTGVSQNPRHKITKRGQNVTFRCDPISEHNRLYWYRQTLGQGPEFLTYFQNEAQLEKSRLLSDRFSAERPKGSFSTLEIQRTEQGDSAMYLCASGRLFEAFFGQGTRLTVV.

This sequence joins TRBV18 and TRBJ2-7; 8 nucleotides align to TRBD1. The CDR3 spans 15 residues. J lost 5 bases, V lost 6 bases, and 12 bases had no gene match. Germline assignment: CDR1 KGHSH and CDR2 LQKENI. The CDR3 protein is CASSRETGVSDEQYF. Here the CDR3 DNA reads TGTGCCAGCTCCCGAGAGACAGGGGTGAGCGACGAGCAGTACTTC. Full variable domain (rest looked up from reference TRBV18 and TRBJ2-7): NAGVMQNPRHLVRRRGQEARLRCSPMKGHSHVYWYRQLPEEGLKFMVYLQKENIIDESGMPKERFSAEFPKEGPSILRIQQVVRGDSAAYFCASSRETGVSDEQYFGPGTRLTVT.

The chain employs TRBV15 and TRBJ1-1, with 9 bases matching TRBD1. CDR1 and CDR2 (germline): LNHNV, YYDKDF (reference sequence). The CDR3 is 15 amino acids. J gave up 1 base and V 4 bases, and 4 bases lay outside the gene matches. The CDR3 is CATSKMTGGNTEAFF. The CDR3 DNA reads TGTGCCACCAGCAAAATGACAGGGGGGAACACTGAAGCTTTCTTT.

This clone was counted a few times. The CDR3 sequence: CASSWTSAAGQAQYF. The CDR3 DNA reads as TGTGCCAGCAGTTGGACCTCTGCGGCTGGACAAGCGCAGTATTTT. The gene calls are TRBV6-5 and TRBJ2-3; possibly TRBD1 for D (5 bases). Trimming shortened V by 4 bases and J by 10 bases, and 21 bases separated the two germline ends. Looked up from germline, CDR1 is MNHEY and CDR2 is SVGAGI. This CDR3 is built from 15 residues.

Only one count was recorded for this clone. This chain connects TRBV11-2 to TRBJ2-7, with D possibly matching TRBD1 (5 bases). V was clipped by 5 bases and J by 6 bases, with 14 bases between them. Germline-derived CDR1 and CDR2 are SGHAT and FQNNGV. The CDR3 totals 13 residues. The CDR3 region is CASSPLWGREQYF. The DNA for the CDR3 is TGTGCCAGCAGCCCCTTGTGGGGCCGCGAGCAGTACTTC.

The chain uses TRBV6-2 or TRBV6-3 and TRBJ1-6, with TRBD1 as a possible D gene (5 bases). Germline CDR1 and CDR2: MNHEY and SVGEGT. The length of the CDR3 is 16 residues. With 5 bases removed from V and 0 bases from J, the gap between germline ends came to 11 bases. The CDR3 is CASSDFDSSYNSPLHF. The CDR3 coding sequence is TGTGCCAGCAGTGACTTCGACAGCTCCTATAATTCACCCCTCCACTTT.

This chain connects TRBV12-3 or TRBV12-4 to TRBJ2-7, with D uncertain. With 3 bases removed from V and 2 bases from J, the gap between germline ends came to 8 bases. This CDR3 has 13 residues. CDR3 amino acids: CASSFYRTYEQYF. CDR3 nucleotides: TGTGCCAGCAGTTTTTACAGAACCTACGAGCAGTACTTC.

V usage is TRBV12-3 or TRBV12-4 and J usage is TRBJ1-5; D gene uncertain. This CDR3 has 13 amino acids. Trimming removed 5 bases at V and 3 bases at J, with 8 bases between. The CDR3 loop is CASSPSPNQPQHF. For the CDR3, the DNA is TGTGCCAGCAGTCCTTCCCCCAATCAGCCCCAGCATTTT.

V and J are TRBV7-9 and TRBJ1-6, with D perhaps matching TRBD1 (5 bases). The germline V gene has CDR1 SEHNR and CDR2 FQNEAQ (reference sequence). V was shortened by 5 bases and J by 0 bases, with 11 bases between the two germline ends. CDR3 length: 16 residues. The CDR3 region is CASSPDRDSYNSPLHF. The CDR3 DNA reads TGTGCCAGCAGCCCAGACAGAGACTCCTATAATTCACCCCTCCACTTT.

The chain uses TRBV6-5 and TRBJ2-7, with a weak D call TRBD2 (5 bases). V lost 8 bases and J lost 7, with 12 bases in between. The V gene's germline CDR1 is MNHEY and CDR2 SVGAGI. The CDR3 totals 11 residues. CDR3 loop: CASLALGEQYF. In DNA form, the CDR3 reads TGTGCCAGCTTAGCACTAGGGGAGCAGTACTTC.

This clone was recorded only once. V gene TRBV18 combines with J gene TRBJ1-2, with D uncertain. Trimming stripped 2 bases from V and 0 bases from J, with 13 bases between. CDR1 and CDR2 from the germline V gene are KGHSH and LQKENI. The CDR3 spans 16 residues. This CDR3 is CASSPAGREPNYGYTF. Here the CDR3 DNA reads TGTGCCAGCTCACCAGCCGGGAGGGAACCTAACTATGGCTACACCTTC.

The chain is built from TRBV28 and TRBJ2-3; 13 bases fit TRBD2. The CDR3 is made up of 19 amino acids. J lost 6 bases, V lost 0 bases, and 12 bases had no gene match. Germline assignment: CDR1 MDHEN and CDR2 SYDVKM. The CDR3 loop is CASSLWSGGLAGVVDTQYF. Here the CDR3 DNA reads TGTGCCAGCAGTTTATGGTCGGGTGGACTAGCGGGGGTTGTGGATACGCAGTATTTT.

The chain links TRBV21-1 to TRBJ2-5; TRBD2 reflects the table's D call only, with no check against the DNA. TRBV21-1 is listed as a pseudogene. The CDR3 has 15 residues. The CDR3 sequence is CASSMTAADQETQYF. CDR3 sequence (DNA): TGTGCCAGCAGCATGACTGCGGCGGACCAAGAGACCCAGTACTTC.

This clone was seen once. The chain carries TRBV27 and TRBJ1-5, with D possibly matching TRBD1 (6 bases). V was cut by 5 bases and J by 7 bases, with 15 bases left in between. The CDR3 runs to 14 residues. Germline V CDR1 and CDR2: MNHEY, SMNVEV (reference sequence). The CDR3 DNA sequence: TGTGCCAGCAGTCGAGGGACATCCCGCCAGCCCCAGCATTTT. Amino acids: CASSRGTSRQPQHF.

The rearrangement links TRBV30 to TRBJ1-6, with D maybe TRBD1 (6 bases). Trimming stripped 4 bases from V and 4 bases from J, with 8 bases between. From germline, CDR1 is GTSNPN and CDR2 SVGIG (reference sequence). This CDR3 is built from 13 residues. For the CDR3, the DNA is TGTGCCTGGAACAGGGAGTATAATTCACCCCTCCACTTT. This encodes CAWNREYNSPLHF. Drawing the rest from reference TRBV30 and TRBJ1-6, the complete variable domain is SQTIHQWPATLVQPVGSPLSLECTVEGTSNPNLYWYRQAAGRGLQLLFYSVGIGQISSEVPQNLSASRPQDRQFILSSKKLLLSDSGFYLCAWNREYNSPLHFGNGTRLTVT.